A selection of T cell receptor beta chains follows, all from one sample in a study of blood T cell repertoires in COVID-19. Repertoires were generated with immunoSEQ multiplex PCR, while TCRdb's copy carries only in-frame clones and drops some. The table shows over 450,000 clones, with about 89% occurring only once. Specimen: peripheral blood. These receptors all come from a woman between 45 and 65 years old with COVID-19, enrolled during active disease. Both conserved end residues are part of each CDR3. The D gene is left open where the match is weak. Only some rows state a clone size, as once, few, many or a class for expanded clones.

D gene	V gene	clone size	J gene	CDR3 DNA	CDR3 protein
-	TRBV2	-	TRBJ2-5	TGTGCCAGCAGTGGGTACGGGAACCAAGAGACCCAGTACTTC	CASSGYGNQETQYF
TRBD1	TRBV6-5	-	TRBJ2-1	TGTGCCAGCAGTTCCCATAGGGACAGCCCTAAGCGGTTCTTC	CASSSHRDSPKRFF
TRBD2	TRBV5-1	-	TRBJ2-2	TGCGCCAGCAGCTTGGAAGGACTAGCGGAAACCGGGGAGCTGTTTTTT	CASSLEGLAETGELFF
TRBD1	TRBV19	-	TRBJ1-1	TGTGCCAGTAGTCCATGGACAGGGGGAAGAACTGAAGCTTTCTTT	CASSPWTGGRTEAFF
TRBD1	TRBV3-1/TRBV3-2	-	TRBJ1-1	TGTGCCAGCAGCCGACAGGGTAGCAACACTGAAGCTTTCTTT	CASSRQGSNTEAFF
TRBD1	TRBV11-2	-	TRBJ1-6	TGTGCCAGCAGCCGAGGGGGCAGTCCCTCACCCCTCCACTTT	CASSRGGSPSPLHF
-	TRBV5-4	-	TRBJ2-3	TGTGCCAGCAGCCAGGACAGCCTCACAGATACGCAGTATTTT	CASSQDSLTDTQYF
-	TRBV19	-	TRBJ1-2	TGTGCCAGTAGTATAAAAACCACTAGTGGCTACACCTTC	CASSIKTTSGYTF
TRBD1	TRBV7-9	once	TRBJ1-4	TGTGCCAGCAGCGGACGGACAGGGGGTAACGAAAAACTGTTTTTT	CASSGRTGGNEKLFF
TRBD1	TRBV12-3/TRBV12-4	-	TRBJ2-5	TGTGCCAGCAGTCTGGGACAGGCAGAGACCCAGTACTTC	CASSLGQAETQYF
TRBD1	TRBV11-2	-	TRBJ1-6	TGTGCCAGCAGCTCAACTGGACAGGGAGCTTCACCCCTCCACTTT	CASSSTGQGASPLHF
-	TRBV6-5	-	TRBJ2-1	TGTGCCAGCAGTTACTTTCGGGGCAATGAGCAGTTCTTC	CASSYFRGNEQFF
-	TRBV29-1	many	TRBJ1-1	TGCAGCGTTGAAGATCGGGGGAACACTGAAGCTTTCTTT	CSVEDRGNTEAFF
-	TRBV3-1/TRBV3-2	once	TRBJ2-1	TGTGCCAGCAGTCGCAACCCGAGCTCCTACAATGAGCAGTTCTTC	CASSRNPSSYNEQFF
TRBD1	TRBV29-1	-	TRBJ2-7	TGCAGCGTCGAAACCGGGACAGGGGACTACGAGCAGTACTTC	CSVETGTGDYEQYF
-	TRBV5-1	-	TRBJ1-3	TGCGCCAGCAGCTATAACTCTGGAAACACCATATATTTT	CASSYNSGNTIYF
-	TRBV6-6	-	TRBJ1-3	TGTGCCAGCACACCCGGTAACACCATATATTTT	CASTPGNTIYF
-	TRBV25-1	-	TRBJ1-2	TGTGCCAGCAGTCGAAATAGTGGAACAGCCAACTATGGCTACACCTTC	CASSRNSGTANYGYTF
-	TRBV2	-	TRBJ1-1	TGTGCCAGCAGTGAAGGGGCCCGGCCCTTCTTT	CASSEGARPFF
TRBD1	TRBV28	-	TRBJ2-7	TGTGCCAGCAGTTTACAGGGACAGATCTACGAGCAGTACTTC	CASSLQGQIYEQYF
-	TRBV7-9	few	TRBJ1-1	TGTGCCAGCAGCCCGGGGGACCGGGGGGTTTACACTGAAGCTTTCTTT	CASSPGDRGVYTEAFF
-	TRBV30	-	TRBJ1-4	TGTGCCTGGAGTGGGTCAGTCCTGAATGAAAAACTGTTTTTT	CAWSGSVLNEKLFF
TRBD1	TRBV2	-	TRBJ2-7	TGTGCCAGCAATCCCGGGACAGGTGTTAAGGAGCAGTACTTC	CASNPGTGVKEQYF
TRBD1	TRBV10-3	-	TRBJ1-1	TGTGCCATCAGTGAGTCCATGGACAGGGGGCGGAACACTGAAGCTTTCTTT	CAISESMDRGRNTEAFF
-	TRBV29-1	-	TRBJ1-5	TGCAGCGTCCTCGAGCATAGCAATCAGCCCCAGCATTTT	CSVLEHSNQPQHF
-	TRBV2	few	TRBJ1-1	TGTGCCAGCAGGCTTACAGGGATTGAAGCTTTCTTT	CASRLTGIEAFF
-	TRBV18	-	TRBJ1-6	TGTGCCAGCTCCCCGCAGGGATCACCCCTCCACTTT	CASSPQGSPLHF